This T cell receptor beta chain was recorded in a study of OX40 agonist ivuxolimab in advanced cancers. The overall study: Patients received ivuxolimab, an agonistic anti-OX40 (CD134) antibody. Patients with hepatocellular carcinoma, melanoma, renal cell or head and neck cancer made up the dose-escalation patients.

Some clones are missing from TCRdb's copy, which holds only in-frame ones; the method was immunoSEQ multiplex PCR. Of 55,000 to 65,000 clones in the sample, around 89% were seen once. The V gene lost 0 bases and the J gene lost 0 bases, with 6 bases spanning the gap. Germline V gene data show CDR1 as MGHRA and CDR2 as YSYEKL. This CDR3 contains 15 residues. The sequence came from an adult with an advanced solid tumor such as melanoma, head and neck, liver or kidney cancer. The sample in question was CD4+ or CD8+ T cells sorted from blood, obtained in a trial of the OX40 agonist ivuxolimab. The chain couples TRBV4-1 to TRBJ1-3; D is unresolved. This CDR3 is CASSQDSGSGNTIYF. CDR3 bases: TGCGCCAGCAGCCAAGATTCAGGCTCTGGAAACACCATATATTTT.